This TCR beta chain was documented in a study of a mutant IDH1 vaccine in newly diagnosed glioma. Study in general: Patients came in for eight vaccinations, in weeks 1, 3, 5, 7, 11, 15, 19 and 23. Vaccines were begun 4-6 weeks after radiotherapy alone, or with temozolomide cycles. Sex distribution of treated patients was about 60% male and around 38% female; mean age was around 40 years. Earlier therapy was either radiotherapy, temozolomide, or both, and most got both.

Generated by immunoSEQ multiplex PCR, the TCRdb table keeps only in-frame clones and is missing some. The sample has under 85,000 clones; more than 70% are singletons. Concerning this clone: The antigen is not known.

Sample time point: week 23, last vaccination. A 20-mer mutant IDH1 peptide at 300 ug was injected subcutaneously with topical imiquimod. Germline values: CDR1 SGDLS, CDR2 YYNGEE. The CDR3 loop spans 16 amino acids. The V and J ends lost 3 bases and 5 bases, in that order; junction bases with no gene match: 10. The sequence was obtained from a woman between 50 and 59 years old with glioma. This rearrangement joins TRBV9 to TRBJ2-5; 10 bases are a match to TRBD1. The sample was PBMCs, taken from a glioma patient whose treatment included an IDH1 peptide vaccine. CDR3 DNA: TGTGCCAGCAGCGCAGGCGGGACAGGGGTCGAGGAGACCCAGTACTTC. Translating it yields CASSAGGTGVEETQYF. The full variable domain, with the rest looked up from reference TRBV9 and TRBJ2-5, is DSGVTQTPKHLITATGQRVTLRCSPRSGDLSVYWYQQSLDQGLQFLIQYYNGEERAKGNILERFSAQQFPDLHSELNLSSLELGDSALYFCASSAGGTGVEETQYFGPGTRLLVL.